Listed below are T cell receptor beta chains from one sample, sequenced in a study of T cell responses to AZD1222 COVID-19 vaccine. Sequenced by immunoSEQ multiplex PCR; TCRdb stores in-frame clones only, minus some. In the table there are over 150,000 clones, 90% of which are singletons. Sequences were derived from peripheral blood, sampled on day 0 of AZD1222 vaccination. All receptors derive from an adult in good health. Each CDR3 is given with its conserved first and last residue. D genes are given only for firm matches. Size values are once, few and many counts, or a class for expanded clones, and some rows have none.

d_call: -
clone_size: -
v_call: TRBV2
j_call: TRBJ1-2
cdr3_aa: CASSGGPSSRGYTF
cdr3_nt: TGTGCCAGCAGTGGGGGCCCCTCAAGTCGTGGCTACACCTTC

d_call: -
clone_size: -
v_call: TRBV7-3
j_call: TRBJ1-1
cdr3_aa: CASSLNPGNTEAFF
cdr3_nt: TGTGCCAGCAGCTTAAACCCAGGAAACACTGAAGCTTTCTTT

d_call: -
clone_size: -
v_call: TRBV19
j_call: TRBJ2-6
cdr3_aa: CASASPTGANVLTF
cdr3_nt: TGTGCCAGCGCAAGTCCTACTGGGGCCAACGTCCTGACTTTC

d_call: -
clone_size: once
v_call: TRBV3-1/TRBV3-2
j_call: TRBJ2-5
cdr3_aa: CASSQDAGEGETQYF
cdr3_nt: TGTGCCAGCAGCCAAGATGCAGGGGAGGGGGAGACCCAGTACTTC

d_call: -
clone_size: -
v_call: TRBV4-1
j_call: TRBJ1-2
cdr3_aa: CASSHSQLPGLGYTF
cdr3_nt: TGCGCCAGCAGCCACTCCCAACTCCCCGGGCTTGGCTACACCTTC

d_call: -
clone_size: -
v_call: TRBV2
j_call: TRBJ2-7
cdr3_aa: CASSGQGGYSYEQYF
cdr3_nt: TGTGCCAGCAGTGGGCAGGGGGGTTACTCCTACGAGCAGTACTTC

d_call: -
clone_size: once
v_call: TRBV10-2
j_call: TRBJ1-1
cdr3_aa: CASSTGFNTEAFF
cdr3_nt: TGCGCCAGCAGTACGGGGTTCAACACTGAAGCTTTCTTT

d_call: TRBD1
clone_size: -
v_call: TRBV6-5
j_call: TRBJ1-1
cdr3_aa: CASSSGQVNTEAFF
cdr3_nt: TGTGCCAGCAGCTCGGGACAGGTTAACACTGAAGCTTTCTTT

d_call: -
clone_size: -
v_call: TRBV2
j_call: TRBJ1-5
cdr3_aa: CASSERRANQPQHF
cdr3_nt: TGTGCCAGCAGTGAACGCAGGGCCAATCAGCCCCAGCATTTT

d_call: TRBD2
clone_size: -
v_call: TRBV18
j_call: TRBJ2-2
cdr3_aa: CASSPRLAGDTGELFF
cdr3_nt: TGTGCCAGCTCACCACGGCTAGCGGGGGACACCGGGGAGCTGTTTTTT

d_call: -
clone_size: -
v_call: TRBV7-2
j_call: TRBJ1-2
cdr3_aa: CASSLVEGRVGYTF
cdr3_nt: TGTGCCAGCAGCTTAGTGGAGGGGAGGGTTGGCTACACCTTC

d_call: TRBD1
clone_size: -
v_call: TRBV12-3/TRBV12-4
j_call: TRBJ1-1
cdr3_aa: CASSFNRGQAFF
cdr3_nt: TGTGCCAGCAGTTTTAACAGGGGGCAAGCTTTCTTT

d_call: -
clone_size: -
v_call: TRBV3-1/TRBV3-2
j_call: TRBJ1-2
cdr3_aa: CASSQTHRDGYTF
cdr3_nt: TGTGCCAGCAGCCAGACCCATAGAGATGGCTACACCTTC